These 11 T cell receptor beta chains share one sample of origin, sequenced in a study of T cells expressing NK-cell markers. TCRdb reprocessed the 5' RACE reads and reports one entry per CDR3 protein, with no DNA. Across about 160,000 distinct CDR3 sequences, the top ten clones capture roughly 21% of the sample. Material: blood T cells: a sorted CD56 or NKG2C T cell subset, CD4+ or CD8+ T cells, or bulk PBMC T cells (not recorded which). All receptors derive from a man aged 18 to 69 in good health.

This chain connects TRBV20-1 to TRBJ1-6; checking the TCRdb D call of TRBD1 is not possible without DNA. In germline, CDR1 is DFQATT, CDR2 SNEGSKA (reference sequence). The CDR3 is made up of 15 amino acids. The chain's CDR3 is CSAGTGNVYNSPLHF.

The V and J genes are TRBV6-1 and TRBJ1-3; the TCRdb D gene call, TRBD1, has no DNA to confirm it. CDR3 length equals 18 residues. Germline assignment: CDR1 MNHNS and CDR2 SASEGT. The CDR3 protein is CASSEWGTGALSGNTIYF.

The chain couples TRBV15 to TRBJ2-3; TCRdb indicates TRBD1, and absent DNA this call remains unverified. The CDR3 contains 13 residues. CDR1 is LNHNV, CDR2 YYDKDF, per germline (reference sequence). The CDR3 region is CATSRKTGDTQYF.

CDR3 sequence: CASSVTGDNYGYTF. This chain connects TRBV13 to TRBJ1-2; lacking DNA, the TRBD1 call made by TCRdb goes unchecked. The CDR3 consists of 14 residues. Germline V lookup: CDR1 PRHDT, CDR2 FYEKMQ (reference sequence).

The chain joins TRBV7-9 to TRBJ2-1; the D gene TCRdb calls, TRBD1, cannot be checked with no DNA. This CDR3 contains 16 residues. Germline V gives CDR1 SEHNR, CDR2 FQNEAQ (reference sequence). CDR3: CASSSQESGRGNEQFF.

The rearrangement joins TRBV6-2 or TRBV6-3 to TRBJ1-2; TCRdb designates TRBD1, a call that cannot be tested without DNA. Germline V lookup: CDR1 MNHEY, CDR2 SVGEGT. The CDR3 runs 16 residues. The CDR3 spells CASWGTARTSTYGYTF.

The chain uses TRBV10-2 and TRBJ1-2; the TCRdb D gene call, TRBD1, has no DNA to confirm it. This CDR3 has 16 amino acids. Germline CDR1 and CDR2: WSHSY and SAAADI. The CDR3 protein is CASSESGGPTHYGYTF.

The CDR3 spells CASSSQTGTFSYTF. V and J are TRBV11-3 and TRBJ1-2; TCRdb outputs TRBD1, but without DNA this stays unchecked. The germline V gene has CDR1 SGHNT and CDR2 YENEEA. This CDR3 region has 14 residues. Filled out from reference TRBV11-3 and TRBJ1-2, the complete variable domain reads EAGVVQSPRYKIIEKKQPVAFWCNPISGHNTLYWYLQNLGQGPELLIRYENEEAVDDSQLPKDRFSAERLKGVDSTLKIQPAELGDSAVYLCASSSQTGTFSYTFGSGTRLTVV.

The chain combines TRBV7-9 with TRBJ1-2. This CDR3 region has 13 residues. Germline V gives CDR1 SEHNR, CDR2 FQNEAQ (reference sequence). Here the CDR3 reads CASSLDAGWGYTF. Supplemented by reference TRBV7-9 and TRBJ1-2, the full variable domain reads DTGVSQNPRHKITKRGQNVTFRCDPISEHNRLYWYRQTLGQGPEFLTYFQNEAQLEKSRLLSDRFSAERPKGSFSTLEIQRTEQGDSAMYLCASSLDAGWGYTFGSGTRLTVV.

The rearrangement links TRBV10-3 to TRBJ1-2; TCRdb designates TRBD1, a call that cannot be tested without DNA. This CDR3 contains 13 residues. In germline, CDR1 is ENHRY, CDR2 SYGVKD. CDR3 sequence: CASLAAGGGGYTF.

The CDR3 reads CASSLTLSDTQYF. The V and J genes are TRBV7-3 and TRBJ2-3. The V gene's germline CDR1 is SGHTA and CDR2 FQGTGA. The CDR3 is made up of 13 amino acids.